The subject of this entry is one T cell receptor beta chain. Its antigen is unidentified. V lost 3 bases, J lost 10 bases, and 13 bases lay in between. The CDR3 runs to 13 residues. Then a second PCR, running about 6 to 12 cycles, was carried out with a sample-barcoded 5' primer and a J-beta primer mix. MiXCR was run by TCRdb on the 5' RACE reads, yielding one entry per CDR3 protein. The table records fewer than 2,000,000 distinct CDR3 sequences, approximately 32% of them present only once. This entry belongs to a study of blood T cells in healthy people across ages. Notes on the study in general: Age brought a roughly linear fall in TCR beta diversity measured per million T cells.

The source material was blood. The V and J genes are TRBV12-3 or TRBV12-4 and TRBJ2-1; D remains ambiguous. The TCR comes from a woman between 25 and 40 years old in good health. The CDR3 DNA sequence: TGTGCCAGCAGTTTTCTGCCGCCAGGCGAGCAGTTCTTC. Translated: CASSFLPPGEQFF.